These T cell receptor beta chains were read from a single sample in a study of cytomegalovirus exposure and HLA in healthy donors. Measured with immunoSEQ multiplex PCR; TCRdb has only the in-frame clones, and not every one. The repertoire holds about 79,000 clones, with more than 85% as singletons. Sequenced sample: PBMCs. These receptors were taken from a woman aged 25 to 45 in good health and CMV-seronegative. Each CDR3 is given with its conserved first and last residue. Each record gives: clone size, CDR3 length, D gene, V gene, J gene, CDR3 protein, CDR3 DNA. D genes are given only for firm matches. Some rows have no size entry. The others give once, few or many, or a class for an expanded clone.

.	11	.	TRBV29-1	TRBJ1-4	CSAATNEKLFF	TGCAGCGCGGCAACTAATGAAAAACTGTTTTTT
.	11	TRBD1	TRBV20-1	TRBJ2-5	CMTGGRETQYF	TGCATGACAGGGGGTAGAGAGACCCAGTACTTC
.	11	.	TRBV28	TRBJ2-1	CATRLEFTEFF	TGTGCCACCCGACTAGAATTCACCGAGTTCTTC
.	11	.	TRBV18	TRBJ1-1	CASSPDTEAFF	TGTGCCAGCTCACCCGACACTGAAGCTTTCTTT
.	15	TRBD2	TRBV5-1	TRBJ2-1	CASSLEAGPYNEQFF	TGCGCCAGCAGCTTGGAAGCGGGGCCCTACAATGAGCAGTTCTTC
.	12	.	TRBV28	TRBJ1-2	CASSFASYGYTF	TGTGCCAGCAGTTTTGCTAGCTATGGCTACACCTTC
once	14	.	TRBV11-1	TRBJ1-4	CASSFVSVTEKLFF	TGTGCCAGCAGCTTCGTCTCCGTTACAGAAAAACTGTTTTTT
.	17	TRBD2	TRBV5-1	TRBJ2-5	CASSLSGGARSLETQYF	TGCGCCAGCAGCTTAAGCGGGGGGGCAAGGTCCTTGGAGACCCAGTACTTC
.	14	.	TRBV5-1	TRBJ2-1	CASSLLSGGREQFF	TGCGCCAGCAGCTTGCTATCCGGGGGGCGTGAGCAGTTCTTC
.	14	.	TRBV19	TRBJ2-5	CASSIHRVMETQYF	TGTGCCAGTAGTATTCACAGGGTCATGGAGACCCAGTACTTC
.	15	TRBD1	TRBV27	TRBJ1-3	CASSFDRGPGNTIYF	TGTGCCAGCAGTTTTGACAGGGGGCCTGGAAACACCATATATTTT
.	15	TRBD1	TRBV7-2	TRBJ2-1	CASSSRTGGRSEQFF	TGTGCCAGCAGCTCCAGGACAGGGGGCAGGAGTGAGCAGTTCTTC
.	13	TRBD1	TRBV2	TRBJ1-2	CASDRVGAYGYTF	TGTGCCAGCGACAGGGTGGGTGCTTATGGCTACACCTTC
.	15	TRBD1	TRBV4-3	TRBJ2-7	CASSQGGQSVRGQYF	TGCGCCAGCAGCCAAGGGGGACAGTCCGTACGCGGGCAGTACTTC
.	16	TRBD2	TRBV6-1	TRBJ2-1	CASSESYGGAYNEQFF	TGTGCCAGCAGTGAATCGTACGGGGGGGCCTACAATGAGCAGTTCTTC
.	11	TRBD2	TRBV20-1	TRBJ2-7	CSAPVSGSKYF	TGCAGTGCTCCCGTCAGCGGGAGCAAGTACTTC
.	13	.	TRBV6-5	TRBJ1-5	CASSQVGGGAQHF	TGTGCCAGCAGCCAAGTCGGTGGCGGGGCCCAGCATTTT
.	15	TRBD1	TRBV7-2	TRBJ2-7	CASSPSPDRVREQYF	TGTGCCAGCAGCCCTAGCCCGGACAGGGTTCGCGAGCAGTACTTC
.	13	TRBD2	TRBV2	TRBJ2-3	CASSWTSGDTQYF	TGTGCCAGCAGTTGGACTAGCGGAGATACGCAGTATTTT
.	16	TRBD2	TRBV5-4	TRBJ2-7	CASSAGLAGGTGEQYF	TGTGCCAGCAGCGCGGGACTAGCGGGGGGGACTGGCGAGCAGTACTTC
.	16	TRBD1	TRBV9	TRBJ1-2	CASSGPGQGNNYGYTF	TGTGCCAGCAGCGGGCCGGGACAGGGTAATAACTATGGCTACACCTTC
.	16	TRBD1	TRBV28	TRBJ1-2	CASTLILTDRNYGYTF	TGTGCCAGCACCCTGATCCTTACGGACAGGAACTATGGCTACACCTTC
.	13	TRBD2	TRBV7-9	TRBJ2-7	CASSPSGSDEQYF	TGTGCCAGCAGCCCCAGCGGGAGTGATGAGCAGTACTTC
.	14	.	TRBV18	TRBJ1-3	CASSPQGAGNTIYF	TGTGCCAGCTCACCACAGGGGGCTGGAAACACCATATATTTT
.	15	.	TRBV5-6	TRBJ1-1	CASSLRSRVNTEAFF	TGTGCCAGCAGCTTGCGGTCCAGGGTGAACACTGAAGCTTTCTTT